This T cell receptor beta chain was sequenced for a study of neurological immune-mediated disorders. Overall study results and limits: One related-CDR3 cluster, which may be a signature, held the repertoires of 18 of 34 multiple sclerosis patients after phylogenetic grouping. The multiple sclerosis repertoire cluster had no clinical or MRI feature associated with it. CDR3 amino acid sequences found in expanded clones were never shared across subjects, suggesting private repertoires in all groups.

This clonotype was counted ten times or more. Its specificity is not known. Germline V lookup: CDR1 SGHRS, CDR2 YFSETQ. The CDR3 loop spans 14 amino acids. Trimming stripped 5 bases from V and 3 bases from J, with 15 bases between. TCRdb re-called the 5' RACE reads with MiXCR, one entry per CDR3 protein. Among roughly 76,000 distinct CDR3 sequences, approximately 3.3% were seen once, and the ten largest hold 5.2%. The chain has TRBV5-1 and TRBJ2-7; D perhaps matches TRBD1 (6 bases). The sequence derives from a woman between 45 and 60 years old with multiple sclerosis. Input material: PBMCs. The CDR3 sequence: CASRALQGNYEQYF. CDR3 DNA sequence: TGCGCCAGCAGAGCCTTACAGGGTAACTACGAGCAGTACTTC. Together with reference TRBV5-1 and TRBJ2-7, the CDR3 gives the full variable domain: KAGVTQTPRYLIKTRGQQVTLSCSPISGHRSVSWYQQTPGQGLQFLFEYFSETQRNKGNFPGRFSGRQFSNSRSEMNVSTLELGDSALYLCASRALQGNYEQYFGPGTRLTVT.